This is a list of T cell receptor beta chains from one sample in a study of CD8 T cells in ankylosing spondylitis. Each CDR3 protein gets one entry after TCRdb re-called the 5' RACE reads with MiXCR. Here the sample spans a few hundred thousand distinct CDR3 sequences, 20% to 25% being singletons. Sequences were obtained from blood, either unsorted or a sorted T cell fraction (not recorded which). The receptor source for this set is a male donor with ankylosing spondylitis or in good health (not recorded which). The CDR3 runs from the conserved cysteine through the conserved F or W. The order of the fields is J gene, V gene, D gene, clone size, CDR3 DNA, CDR3 protein. D genes are given only for firm matches. Not all rows give a size; the values are once, few, many and, for expanded clones, a class.

TRBJ2-7 | TRBV28 | TRBD2 | few | TGTGCCACCGCCTTTTGGCTTAGCGGGAACTCCTACGAGCAGTACTTC | CATAFWLSGNSYEQYF
TRBJ2-3 | TRBV27 | TRBD2 | - | TGTGCCAGCAGTTTCTGGCGGGGGGCCGGCACAGATACGCAGTATTTT | CASSFWRGAGTDTQYF
TRBJ2-1 | TRBV5-1 | - | - | TGCGCCAGCAGCCTGAGTCCGAGCTCCTACAATGAGCAGTTCTTC | CASSLSPSSYNEQFF
TRBJ2-7 | TRBV13 | - | - | TGTGCCAGCAACCTCAGGGGAGTTGGGTACGAGCAGTACTTC | CASNLRGVGYEQYF
TRBJ2-2 | TRBV12-3/TRBV12-4 | - | - | TGTGCCAGCCAGGGGGGCGGGGAGCTGTTTTTT | CASQGGGELFF
TRBJ2-7 | TRBV4-1 | TRBD1 | - | TGCGCCAGCAGCCACCCCACCTGGGGACAGGGAAACGAGCAGTACTTC | CASSHPTWGQGNEQYF
TRBJ2-1 | TRBV20-1 | - | - | TGCAGTGCTAGAGATCGGGGGGGGACAGCTTACAATGAGCAGTTCTTC | CSARDRGGTAYNEQFF
TRBJ2-3 | TRBV5-6 | - | - | TGTGCCAGCAGCTTGGTGTTTGACGGGGACCTAAGCACAGATACGCAGTATTTT | CASSLVFDGDLSTDTQYF
TRBJ2-5 | TRBV12-3/TRBV12-4 | TRBD2 | - | TGTGCCAGCAGGCCGGGACTAGCGGGGGTACAAGAGACCCAGTACTTC | CASRPGLAGVQETQYF
TRBJ2-1 | TRBV7-9 | - | - | TGTGCCAGCAGCGGCGGAGGCAGCCACAATGAGCAGTTCTTC | CASSGGGSHNEQFF
TRBJ2-3 | TRBV7-8 | TRBD2 | - | TGTGCCAGCAGCTTAGCCGGGGGGGCCAGGGATACGCAGTATTTT | CASSLAGGARDTQYF
TRBJ2-7 | TRBV7-9 | - | - | TGTGCCAGCAGCGCCCGCGTAGACCACGAGCAGTACTTC | CASSARVDHEQYF
TRBJ2-7 | TRBV12-3/TRBV12-4 | - | - | TGTGCCAGCAGATCCGGGTCCTACGAGCAGTACTTC | CASRSGSYEQYF
TRBJ2-7 | TRBV18 | - | - | TGTGCCAGCTCACCAGTGCTGACCTACGAGCAGTACTTC | CASSPVLTYEQYF
TRBJ2-2 | TRBV7-3 | - | - | TGTGCCAGCAGCCCAAGTGGGGGAGGCGGGCTGTTTTTT | CASSPSGGGGLFF
TRBJ2-7 | TRBV12-3/TRBV12-4 | - | few | TGTGCCAGCAGTATCCTACTAGGGAGAGGCTCGGAGCAGTACTTC | CASSILLGRGSEQYF
TRBJ2-2 | TRBV11-1 | TRBD1 | few | TGTGCCAGCTCTTGGACAGGGGGCATCGGGGAGCTGTTTTTT | CASSWTGGIGELFF
TRBJ2-4 | TRBV27 | - | few | TGTGCCAGCAGTAACTGTTCGGGAGCCAAAAACATTCAGTACTTC | CASSNCSGAKNIQYF
TRBJ2-3 | TRBV20-1 | TRBD2 | few | TGCAGTGCTAGGGCTAGCGGTTTCACAGATACGCAGTATTTT | CSARASGFTDTQYF
TRBJ2-5 | TRBV7-8 | TRBD2 | - | TGTGCCAGCAGCTTATTCGCGGGGGGCCCCCAAGAGACCCAGTACTTC | CASSLFAGGPQETQYF
TRBJ2-7 | TRBV27 | - | - | TGTGCCAGCGCCCTGGGGGATTCCTTTCCCTACGAGCAGTACTTC | CASALGDSFPYEQYF
TRBJ2-1 | TRBV6-1 | - | few | TGTGCCAGCAGTATGAGTAGGATTGGCTCCTACAATGAGCAGTTCTTC | CASSMSRIGSYNEQFF
TRBJ2-7 | TRBV29-1 | TRBD1 | few | TGCAGCGTTGTCGAACAGGGGTACGAGCAGTACTTC | CSVVEQGYEQYF
TRBJ2-2 | TRBV9 | - | few | TGTGCCAGCACCTCCGCCACGAACACCGGGGAGCTGTTTTTT | CASTSATNTGELFF
TRBJ2-3 | TRBV6-5 | - | - | TGTGCCAGCAGTTACTCGGGGTCCCTTGGCACAGATACGCAGTATTTT | CASSYSGSLGTDTQYF
TRBJ2-1 | TRBV7-9 | - | few | TGTGCCAGCAGCTCGGACGGTAGCTCCTACAATGAGCAGTTCTTC | CASSSDGSSYNEQFF
TRBJ1-2 | TRBV7-9 | - | - | TGTGCCAGCAGCGAGCAGGGGCCATATAACTATGGCTACACCTTC | CASSEQGPYNYGYTF
TRBJ2-2 | TRBV27 | - | - | TGTGCCAGCAGTCCCTCCCCGCCGAACACCGGGGAGCTGTTTTTT | CASSPSPPNTGELFF
TRBJ2-1 | TRBV20-1 | TRBD2 | - | TGCAGTGCTAGAGAGGAACTAGCGGCCCTGAGCTCCTACAATGAGCAGTTCTTC | CSAREELAALSSYNEQFF
TRBJ2-1 | TRBV3-1 | TRBD2 | - | TGTGCCAGCAGCCAAGGCGGGGGGGCATTCGCGGTCCACAATGAGCAGTTCTTC | CASSQGGGAFAVHNEQFF
TRBJ2-1 | TRBV14 | - | few | TGTGCCAGCAGCCAAGTCGCGACCGCATACAATGAGCAGTTCTTC | CASSQVATAYNEQFF
TRBJ2-1 | TRBV7-2 | TRBD2 | - | TGTGCCAGCAGCTTAGAACTAGCGGGGCCTCAGTTCTTC | CASSLELAGPQFF
TRBJ1-4 | TRBV15 | - | - | TGTGCCACCAGCGCCCTTCGTGGGAAACTGTTTTTT | CATSALRGKLFF
TRBJ2-3 | TRBV7-9 | - | once | TGTGCCAGCAGCCCCCAAGAGCGGGCCAACAAAGATACGCAGTATTTT | CASSPQERANKDTQYF
TRBJ2-2 | TRBV4-2 | - | - | TGTGCCAGCAGCCAAGGTTTTGGGACTGGGGAGCTGTTTTTT | CASSQGFGTGELFF
TRBJ2-1 | TRBV12-3/TRBV12-4 | - | few | TGTGCCAGCAGGAGCCCTACAGGTTTCGATGAGCAGTTCTTC | CASRSPTGFDEQFF
TRBJ2-2 | TRBV19 | - | - | TGTGCCAGTAGTACCCCTCGCGGCTCGCTTGCCGGGGAGCTGTTTTTT | CASSTPRGSLAGELFF
TRBJ2-7 | TRBV2 | - | - | TGTGCCAGCAGTGCCGTGGAAGGGCAGTACTTC | CASSAVEGQYF
TRBJ2-7 | TRBV5-1 | TRBD2 | - | TGCGCCAGCAGTTTGACTAGCGGTCCCTACGAGCAGTACTTC | CASSLTSGPYEQYF
TRBJ2-5 | TRBV12-3/TRBV12-4 | - | few | TGTGCCAGCAGCTACAGGGTAGGAGAGACCCAGTACTTC | CASSYRVGETQYF
TRBJ2-7 | TRBV28 | - | - | TGTGCCAGCAGTGCCTCCGACAGTATCTACGAGCAGCACTTC | CASSASDSIYEQHF